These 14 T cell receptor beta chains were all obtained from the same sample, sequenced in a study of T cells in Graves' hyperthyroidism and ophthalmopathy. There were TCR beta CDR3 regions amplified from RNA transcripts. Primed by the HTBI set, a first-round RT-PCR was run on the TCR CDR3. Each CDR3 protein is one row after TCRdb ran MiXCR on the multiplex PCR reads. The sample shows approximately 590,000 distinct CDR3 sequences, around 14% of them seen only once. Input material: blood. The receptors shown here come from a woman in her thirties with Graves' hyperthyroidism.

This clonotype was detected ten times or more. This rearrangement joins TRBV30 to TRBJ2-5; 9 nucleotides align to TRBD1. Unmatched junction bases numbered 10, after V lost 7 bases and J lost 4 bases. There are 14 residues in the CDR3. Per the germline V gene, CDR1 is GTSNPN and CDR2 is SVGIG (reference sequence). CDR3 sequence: CALTPGQGRETQYF. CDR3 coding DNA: TGTGCCTTGACTCCGGGACAGGGAAGAGAGACCCAGTACTTC.

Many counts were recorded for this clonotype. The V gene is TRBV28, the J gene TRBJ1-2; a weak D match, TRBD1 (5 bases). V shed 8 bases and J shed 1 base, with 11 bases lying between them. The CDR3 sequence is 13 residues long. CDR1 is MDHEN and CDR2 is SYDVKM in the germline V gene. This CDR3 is CASGEGSNYGYTF. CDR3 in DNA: TGTGCCAGCGGGGAGGGGAGTAACTATGGCTACACCTTC.

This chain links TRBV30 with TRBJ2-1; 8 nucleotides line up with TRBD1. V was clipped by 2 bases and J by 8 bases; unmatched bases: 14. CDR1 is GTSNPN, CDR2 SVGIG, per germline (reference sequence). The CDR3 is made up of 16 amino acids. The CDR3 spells CAWSLGQDLHVDEQFF. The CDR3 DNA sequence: TGTGCCTGGAGTTTGGGACAGGACTTACATGTCGATGAGCAGTTCTTC.

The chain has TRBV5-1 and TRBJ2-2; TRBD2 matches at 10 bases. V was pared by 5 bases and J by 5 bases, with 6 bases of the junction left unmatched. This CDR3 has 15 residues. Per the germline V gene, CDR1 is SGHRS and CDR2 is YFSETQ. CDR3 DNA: TGCGCCAGCAGACTACTAGCGGGGATTACCGGGGAGCTGTTTTTT. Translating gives CASRLLAGITGELFF. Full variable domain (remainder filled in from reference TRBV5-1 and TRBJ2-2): KAGVTQTPRYLIKTRGQQVTLSCSPISGHRSVSWYQQTPGQGLQFLFEYFSETQRNKGNFPGRFSGRQFSNSRSEMNVSTLELGDSALYLCASRLLAGITGELFFGEGSRLTVL.

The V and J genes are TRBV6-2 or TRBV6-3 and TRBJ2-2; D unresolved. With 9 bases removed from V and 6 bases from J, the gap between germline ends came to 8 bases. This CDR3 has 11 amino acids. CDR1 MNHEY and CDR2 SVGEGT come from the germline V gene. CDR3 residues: CASIQAGELFF. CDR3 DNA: TGTGCCAGTATCCAAGCCGGGGAGCTGTTTTTT.

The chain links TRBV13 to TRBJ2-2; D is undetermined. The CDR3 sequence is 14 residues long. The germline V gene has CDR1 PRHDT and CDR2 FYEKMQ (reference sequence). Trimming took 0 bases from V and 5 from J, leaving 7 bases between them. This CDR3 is CASSLGPRTGELFF. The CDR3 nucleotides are TGTGCCAGCAGCTTAGGCCCTAGGACCGGGGAGCTGTTTTTT.

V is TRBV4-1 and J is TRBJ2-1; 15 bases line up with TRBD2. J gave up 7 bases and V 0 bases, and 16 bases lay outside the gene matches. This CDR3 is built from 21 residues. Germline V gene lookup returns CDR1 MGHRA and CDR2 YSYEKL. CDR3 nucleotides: TGCGCCAGCAGCCAAGAGCACCGGACTAGCGGGAGGGCCGTTCTGGTAAATGAGCAGTTCTTC. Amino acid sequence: CASSQEHRTSGRAVLVNEQFF.

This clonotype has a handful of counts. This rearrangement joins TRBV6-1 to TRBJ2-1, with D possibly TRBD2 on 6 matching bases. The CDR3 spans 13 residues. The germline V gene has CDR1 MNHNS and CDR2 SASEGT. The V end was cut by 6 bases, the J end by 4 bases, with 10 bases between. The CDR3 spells CASRRERYNEQFF. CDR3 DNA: TGTGCCAGCAGACGGGAGAGATACAATGAGCAGTTCTTC.

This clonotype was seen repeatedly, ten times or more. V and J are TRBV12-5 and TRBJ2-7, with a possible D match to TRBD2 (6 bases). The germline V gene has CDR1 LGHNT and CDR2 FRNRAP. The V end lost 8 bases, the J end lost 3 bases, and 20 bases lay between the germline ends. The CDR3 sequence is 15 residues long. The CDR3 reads CASSWGRESFYEQYF. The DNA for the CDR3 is TGTGCTAGTTCGTGGGGCCGGGAGTCATTCTACGAGCAGTACTTC. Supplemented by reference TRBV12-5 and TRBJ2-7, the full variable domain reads DARVTQTPRHKVTEMGQEVTMRCQPILGHNTVFWYRQTMMQGLELLAYFRNRAPLDDSGMPKDRFSAEMPDATLATLKIQPSEPRDSAVYFCASSWGRESFYEQYFGPGTRLTVT.

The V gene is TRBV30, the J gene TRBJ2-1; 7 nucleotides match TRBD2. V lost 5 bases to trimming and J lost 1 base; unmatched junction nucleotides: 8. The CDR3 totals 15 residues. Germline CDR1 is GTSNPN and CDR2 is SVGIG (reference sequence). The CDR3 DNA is TGTGCCTGGGGAAATAGCGGGCTATCCTACAATGAGCAGTTCTTC. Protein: CAWGNSGLSYNEQFF. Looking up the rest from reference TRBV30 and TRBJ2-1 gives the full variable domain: SQTIHQWPATLVQPVGSPLSLECTVEGTSNPNLYWYRQAAGRGLQLLFYSVGIGQISSEVPQNLSASRPQDRQFILSSKKLLLSDSGFYLCAWGNSGLSYNEQFFGPGTRLTVL.

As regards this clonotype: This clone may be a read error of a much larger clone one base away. CDR3 sequence (DNA): TGTGCCAGCAGCGTCACCAGACCGGTGGGCGCAGATATGCAGTATTTT. It encodes CASSVTRPVGADMQYF. The chain couples TRBV7-9 to TRBJ2-3; the D is unclear. The CDR3 covers 16 residues. Germline CDR1 is SEHNR and CDR2 is FQNEAQ (reference sequence).

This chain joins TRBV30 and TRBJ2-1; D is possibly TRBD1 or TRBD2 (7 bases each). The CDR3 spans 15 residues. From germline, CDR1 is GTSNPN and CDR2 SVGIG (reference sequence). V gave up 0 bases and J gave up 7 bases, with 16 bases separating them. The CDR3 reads CAWSVGTGEGNEQFF. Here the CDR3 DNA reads TGTGCCTGGAGTGTAGGCACAGGGGAGGGGAATGAGCAGTTCTTC.

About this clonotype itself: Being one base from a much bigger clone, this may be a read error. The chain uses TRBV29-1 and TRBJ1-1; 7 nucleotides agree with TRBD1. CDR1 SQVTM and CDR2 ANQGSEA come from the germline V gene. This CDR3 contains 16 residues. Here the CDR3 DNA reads TGCAGCGTTTCGGGGACCGGGACAGTAATGAACATTGAAGCTTTCTTT. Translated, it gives CSVSGTGTVMNIEAFF.

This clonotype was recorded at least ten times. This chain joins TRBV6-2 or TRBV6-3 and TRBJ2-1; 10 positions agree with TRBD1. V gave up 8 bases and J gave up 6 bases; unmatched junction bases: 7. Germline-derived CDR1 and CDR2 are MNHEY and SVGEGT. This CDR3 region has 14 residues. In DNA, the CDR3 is TGTGCCAGCCGCCGACAGGGGGCTGCCAATGAGCAGTTCTTC. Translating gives CASRRQGAANEQFF.